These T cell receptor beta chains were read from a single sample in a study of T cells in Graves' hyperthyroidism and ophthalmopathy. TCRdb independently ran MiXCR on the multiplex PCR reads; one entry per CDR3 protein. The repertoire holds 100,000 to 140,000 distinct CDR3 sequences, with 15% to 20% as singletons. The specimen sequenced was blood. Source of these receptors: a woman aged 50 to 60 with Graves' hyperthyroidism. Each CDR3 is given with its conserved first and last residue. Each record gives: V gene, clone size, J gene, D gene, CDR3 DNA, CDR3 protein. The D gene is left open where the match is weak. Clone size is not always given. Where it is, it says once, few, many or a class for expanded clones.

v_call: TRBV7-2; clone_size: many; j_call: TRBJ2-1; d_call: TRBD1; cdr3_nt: TGTGCCAGCAGCTTATACAGGGGCGATGAGCAGTTCTTC; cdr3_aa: CASSLYRGDEQFF
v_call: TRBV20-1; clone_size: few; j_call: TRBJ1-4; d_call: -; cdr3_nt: TGCAGTGCTAGAGTCCAGGAAAAACTGTTTTTT; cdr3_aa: CSARVQEKLFF
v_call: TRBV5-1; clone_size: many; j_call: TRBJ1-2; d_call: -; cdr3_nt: TGCGCCAGCAGCTTGGCCTTGCAGGGCTATGGCTACACCTTC; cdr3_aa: CASSLALQGYGYTF
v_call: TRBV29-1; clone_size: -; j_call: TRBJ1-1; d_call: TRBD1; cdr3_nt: TGCAGCGTCCTAACTTCGACAGGGTTGGGCACTGAAGCTTTCTTT; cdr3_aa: CSVLTSTGLGTEAFF
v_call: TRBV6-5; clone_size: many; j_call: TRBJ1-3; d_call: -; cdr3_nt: TGTGCCAGCAGTTACCAGGAGGGAAACACCATATATTTT; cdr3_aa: CASSYQEGNTIYF
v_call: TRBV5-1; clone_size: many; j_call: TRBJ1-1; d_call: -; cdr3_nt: TGCGCCAGCAGCTCGGAAGGACGCATGCACACTGAAGCTTTCTTT; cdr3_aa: CASSSEGRMHTEAFF
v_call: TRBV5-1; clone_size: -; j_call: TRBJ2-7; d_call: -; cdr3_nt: TGCGCCAGCCCGCCAGGGCGGGCTTCCTACGAGCAGTACTTC; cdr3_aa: CASPPGRASYEQYF
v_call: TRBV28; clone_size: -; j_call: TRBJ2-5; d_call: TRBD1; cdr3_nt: TGTGCCAGCAGCTTCCGACAGGGGGTTGTGGAGACCCAGTACTTC; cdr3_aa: CASSFRQGVVETQYF
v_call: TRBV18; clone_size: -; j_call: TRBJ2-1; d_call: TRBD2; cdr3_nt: TGTGCCAGCTCACCACTTCTCGCGGGGGGGACCTACGAGCAGTTCTTC; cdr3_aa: CASSPLLAGGTYEQFF
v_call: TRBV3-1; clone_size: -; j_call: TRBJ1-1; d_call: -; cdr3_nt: TGTGCCAGCAGCCAAGGGGGGCGTACTGAAGCTTTCTTT; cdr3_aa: CASSQGGRTEAFF
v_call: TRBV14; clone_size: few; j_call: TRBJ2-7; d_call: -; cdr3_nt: TGTGCCAGCAGCCCCAGGGGTGGCTACGAGCAGTACTTC; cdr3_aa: CASSPRGGYEQYF
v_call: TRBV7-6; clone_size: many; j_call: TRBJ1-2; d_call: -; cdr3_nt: TGTGCCAGCAGCCTCGACCCGCGGACTCTCTATGGCTACACCTTC; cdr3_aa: CASSLDPRTLYGYTF
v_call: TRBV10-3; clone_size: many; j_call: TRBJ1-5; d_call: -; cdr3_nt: TGTGCCATCAGTGAGGGCCCGGGGCTGGATGGAAGCAATCAGCCCCAGCATTTT; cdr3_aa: CAISEGPGLDGSNQPQHF